This is a list of T cell receptor beta chains from one sample in a study of PD-L1 blockade in urothelial cancer. The method was immunoSEQ multiplex PCR; TCRdb's version includes in-frame clones alone and lacks a portion of them. This sample has over 35,000 clones, with around four fifths found just once. The sample consisted of PBMCs, taken around atezolizumab (anti-PD-L1) treatment. Receptors were obtained from an elderly man with urothelial cancer. CDR3s include the opening cysteine and the closing phenylalanine or tryptophan. A D gene is named only where the DNA matches it firmly. Size tells how often a clone was seen (once, few, many) or the class of an expanded clone, and some rows leave it out.

len,d_gene,v_gene,j_gene,abundance,CDR3aa,CDR3nt
15,TRBD2,TRBV30,TRBJ2-1,NA,CAWSVRAGTYNEQFF,TGTGCCTGGAGTGTACGAGCGGGAACCTACAATGAGCAGTTCTTC
14,NA,TRBV4-1,TRBJ2-1,NA,CASSPAEFYNEQFF,TGCGCCAGCAGCCCTGCGGAGTTCTACAATGAGCAGTTCTTC
13,TRBD1,TRBV2,TRBJ1-2,NA,CASSSGQAPWCTF,TGTGCCAGCAGTTCGGGACAGGCACCTTGGTGCACCTTC
15,TRBD1,TRBV5-1,TRBJ1-2,NA,CASSLAGDRGLGYTF,TGCGCCAGCAGCTTGGCCGGGGACAGGGGATTAGGCTACACCTTC
14,TRBD1,TRBV5-1,TRBJ2-7,NA,CASSSWTGLPEQYF,TGCGCCAGCAGCTCCTGGACAGGCCTCCCCGAGCAGTACTTC
15,TRBD1,TRBV29-1,TRBJ1-1,once,CSAKLVSDRVGEAFF,TGCAGCGCTAAACTAGTATCGGACAGGGTGGGTGAAGCTTTCTTT
18,NA,TRBV5-1,TRBJ2-6,NA,CASSASTGGPSGANVLTF,TGCGCCAGCAGTGCCTCTACCGGGGGTCCTTCTGGGGCCAACGTCCTGACTTTC
15,TRBD2,TRBV4-1,TRBJ2-5,NA,CASNQGLAGQETQYF,TGCGCCAGCAACCAAGGACTAGCGGGACAAGAGACCCAGTACTTC
13,NA,TRBV18,TRBJ2-7,few,CASSPVSGYEQYF,TGTGCCAGCTCACCAGTGTCGGGGTACGAGCAGTACTTC
17,TRBD2,TRBV11-2,TRBJ2-1,NA,CASSKKGGLAGGNEQFF,TGTGCCAGCAGCAAGAAGGGGGGTCTAGCGGGAGGGAATGAGCAGTTCTTC
14,TRBD1,TRBV14,TRBJ2-7,NA,CASSLGQGPYEQYF,TGTGCCAGCAGCCTAGGACAGGGACCCTACGAGCAGTACTTC
14,NA,TRBV30,TRBJ2-3,NA,CAWSPWDFTDTQYF,TGTGCCTGGAGTCCTTGGGACTTCACAGATACGCAGTATTTT
13,TRBD1,TRBV29-1,TRBJ2-7,NA,CSVRQGPSYEQYF,TGCAGCGTTCGACAGGGACCCTCCTACGAGCAGTACTTC
17,TRBD2,TRBV28,TRBJ2-7,NA,CASSPPMGTSGMYEQYF,TGTGCCAGCAGTCCTCCGATGGGGACTAGCGGGATGTACGAGCAGTACTTC
13,TRBD1,TRBV9,TRBJ1-2,NA,CASSVDRGPSYTF,TGTGCCAGCAGCGTGGACAGGGGGCCGAGCTACACCTTC
14,TRBD2,TRBV5-1,TRBJ2-7,NA,CASSSGLVGYEQYF,TGCGCCAGCAGCTCGGGACTAGTTGGCTACGAGCAGTACTTC
14,NA,TRBV7-2,TRBJ2-5,NA,CASSSRTAQETQYF,TGTGCCAGCAGCTCCCGGACAGCCCAAGAGACCCAGTACTTC
16,NA,TRBV10-3,TRBJ2-5,NA,CAISEEGTGLRETQYF,TGTGCCATCAGTGAGGAAGGGACTGGCTTACGGGAGACCCAGTACTTC
15,NA,TRBV30,TRBJ2-2,medium-sized,CAWSNREGDTGELFF,TGTGCCTGGTCAAACAGGGAGGGGGACACCGGGGAGCTGTTTTTT
18,TRBD2,TRBV9,TRBJ2-2,NA,CASSLIAASGGNTGELFF,TGTGCCAGCAGCCTGATTGCCGCTAGCGGGGGAAACACCGGGGAGCTGTTTTTT